The clone carrying this T cell receptor (beta chain) occurred a few times. Antigen unknown. cDNA synthesis used the whole RNA isolate, giving expressed TCRB sequences. The repertoire was sequenced with immunoSEQ multiplex PCR; TCRdb's copy has only in-frame clones and lacks some. The sample lists hundreds of thousands of clones; over 25% were seen once. A sort by CD45RO/CCR7/CD25/CD127/CD95/CD27 yielded CD4+ naive, central memory, regulatory and stem cell-like memory cells. The data are from a study of beta chain features in type 1 diabetes. Across the study: The patient and healthy donor groups were comparable for age, gender and cell yields. All samples together contributed around 100,000,000 sorted cells for examination.

Whole-study findings and limits: Patients with type 1 diabetes carried fewer insertions and had more deletions at their VDJ junctions.

Looked up from germline, CDR1 is MDHEN and CDR2 is SYDVKM. The CDR3 is 16 residues long. The ends were cut back, 2 bases at V and 1 base at J, with 14 bases in the middle. The sequenced sample was naive CD4+ T cells from blood. This receptor was obtained from a man younger than 30 in good health. The chain joins TRBV28 to TRBJ1-1; no reliable D call. In DNA form, the CDR3 reads TGTGCCAGCAGTTTAACGCCGGCGGCCCCGAACACTGAAGCTTTCTTT. Translation gives CASSLTPAAPNTEAFF.